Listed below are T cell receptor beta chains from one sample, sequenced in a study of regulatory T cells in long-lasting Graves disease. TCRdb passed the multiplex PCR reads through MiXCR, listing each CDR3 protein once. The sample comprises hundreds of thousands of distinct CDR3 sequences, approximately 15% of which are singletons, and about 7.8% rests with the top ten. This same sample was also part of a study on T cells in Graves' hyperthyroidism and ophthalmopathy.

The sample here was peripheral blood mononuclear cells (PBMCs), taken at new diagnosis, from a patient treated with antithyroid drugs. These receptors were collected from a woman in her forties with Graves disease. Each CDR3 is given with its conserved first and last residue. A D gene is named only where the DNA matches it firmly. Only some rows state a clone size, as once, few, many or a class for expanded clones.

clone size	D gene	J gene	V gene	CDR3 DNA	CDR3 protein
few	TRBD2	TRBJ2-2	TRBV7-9	TGTGCCAGCAGATCACAAACTAGCGGGAGTTTTCACGGGGAGCTGTTTTTT	CASRSQTSGSFHGELFF
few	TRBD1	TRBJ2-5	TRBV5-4	TGTGCCAGCAGCAGCCGGACAGGGCAAGAGACCCAGTACTTC	CASSSRTGQETQYF
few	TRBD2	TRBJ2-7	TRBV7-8	TGTGCCAGCAGCTTTGCCACCTTTAGCGGGAGTGGGTACGAGCAGTACTTC	CASSFATFSGSGYEQYF
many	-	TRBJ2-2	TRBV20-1	TGCAGTGCTAGAGATAGAGGGAGCACCGGGGAGCTGTTTTTT	CSARDRGSTGELFF
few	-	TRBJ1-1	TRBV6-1	TGTGCCAGCAGTCCAACCGGAGGCAACACTGAAGCTTTCTTT	CASSPTGGNTEAFF
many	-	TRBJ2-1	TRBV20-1	TGCAGTGCTAGTCAGCGGTCCTACAATGAGCAGTTCTTC	CSASQRSYNEQFF
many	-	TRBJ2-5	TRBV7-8	TGTGCCAGCAGCTTAGCGCTCAGGGAATCGGGAGAGACCCAGTACTTC	CASSLALRESGETQYF
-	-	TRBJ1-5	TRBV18	TGTGCCAGCTCACCAGGGGGCTCTAGCAATCAGCCCCAGCATTTT	CASSPGGSSNQPQHF
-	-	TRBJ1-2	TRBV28	TGTGCCAGCAGTGGAGGAAAGACAGGCTATGGCTACACCTTC	CASSGGKTGYGYTF
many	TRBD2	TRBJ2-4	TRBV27	TGTGCCAGCAGCGCGTCGGTAGCGGGAGAATTTAGTTGGAACATTCAGTACTTC	CASSASVAGEFSWNIQYF
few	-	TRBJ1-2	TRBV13	TGTGCCAGCAGCCCAAGGGCGGGAATTAACTATGGCTACACCTTC	CASSPRAGINYGYTF
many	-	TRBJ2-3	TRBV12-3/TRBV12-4	TGTGCCAGCAGTTCGGCGGGCACAGATACGCAGTATTTT	CASSSAGTDTQYF
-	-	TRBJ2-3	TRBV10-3	TGTGCCATCAGTCAGTCAGGGTCATCCACAGATACGCAGTATTTT	CAISQSGSSTDTQYF
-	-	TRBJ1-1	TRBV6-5	TGTGCCAGCAGTTACGGAGGACAGAACACTGAAGCTTTCTTT	CASSYGGQNTEAFF
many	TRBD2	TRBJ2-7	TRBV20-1	TGCAGTGCCCCCGACGTGACTAGCGGGAGGGGGGACTCCTACGAGCAGTACTTC	CSAPDVTSGRGDSYEQYF
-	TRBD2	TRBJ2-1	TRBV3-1	TGTGCCAGCAGCCATTATGGGACTAGCGGGAGTCGTGGCAGCGAGCAGTTCTTC	CASSHYGTSGSRGSEQFF
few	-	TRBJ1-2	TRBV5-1	TGCGCCAGCAGCCCCCAACCTAACTATGGCTACACCTTC	CASSPQPNYGYTF